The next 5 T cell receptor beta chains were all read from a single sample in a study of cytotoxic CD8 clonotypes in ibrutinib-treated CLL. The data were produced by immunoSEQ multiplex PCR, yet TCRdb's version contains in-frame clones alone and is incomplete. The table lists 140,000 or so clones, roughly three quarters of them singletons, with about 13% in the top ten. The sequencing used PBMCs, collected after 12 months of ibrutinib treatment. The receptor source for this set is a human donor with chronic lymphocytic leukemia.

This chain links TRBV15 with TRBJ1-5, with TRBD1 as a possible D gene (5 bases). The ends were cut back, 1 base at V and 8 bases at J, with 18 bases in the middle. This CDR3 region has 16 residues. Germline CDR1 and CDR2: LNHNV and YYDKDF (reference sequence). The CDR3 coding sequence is TGTGCCACCAGCAGAGTGGCGCAGGGAGTATCGAAGCCCCAGCATTTT. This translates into CATSRVAQGVSKPQHF.

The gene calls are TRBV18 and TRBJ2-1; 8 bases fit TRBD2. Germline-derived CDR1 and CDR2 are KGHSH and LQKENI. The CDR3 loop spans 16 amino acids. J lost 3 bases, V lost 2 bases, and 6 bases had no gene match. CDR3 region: CASSPTGGVRYNEQFF. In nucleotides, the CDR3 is TGTGCCAGCTCACCAACCGGGGGGGTGCGCTACAATGAGCAGTTCTTC.

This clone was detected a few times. CDR3 region: CASRPGQAFNQPQHF. The CDR3 nucleotides read TGTGCCAGTAGGCCGGGACAGGCTTTCAATCAGCCCCAGCATTTT. The chain recombines TRBV19 with TRBJ1-5; the match to TRBD1 covers 8 bases. The CDR3 extends over 15 amino acids. V trimming: 6 bases; J trimming: 3 bases; junction bases outside the gene matches: 7. CDR1 is LNHDA and CDR2 is SQIVND in the germline V gene (reference sequence).

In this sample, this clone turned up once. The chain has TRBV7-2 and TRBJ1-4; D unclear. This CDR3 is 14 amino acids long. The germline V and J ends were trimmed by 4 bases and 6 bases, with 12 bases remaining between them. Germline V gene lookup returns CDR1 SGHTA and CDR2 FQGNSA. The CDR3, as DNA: TGTGCCAGCAGCTCCACGAGGACGGATGAAAAACTGTTTTTT. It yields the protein CASSSTRTDEKLFF.

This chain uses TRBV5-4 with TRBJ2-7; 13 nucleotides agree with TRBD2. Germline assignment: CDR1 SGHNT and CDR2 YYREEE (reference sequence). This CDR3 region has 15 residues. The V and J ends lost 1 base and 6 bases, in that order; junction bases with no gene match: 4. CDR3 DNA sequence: TGTGCCAGCAGCTTGTCGACTAGCGGGAGGATCGAGCAGTACTTC. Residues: CASSLSTSGRIEQYF.